Listed here are 17 T cell receptor beta chains from one sample, sequenced in a study of blood T cell repertoires in COVID-19. Method: immunoSEQ multiplex PCR; TCRdb's copy keeps in-frame clones and lacks some. The sample includes hundreds of thousands of clones, 70% to 90% of them seen just once. Input material: PBMCs or T cells enriched from blood (not recorded which). These receptors were taken from a man younger than 40 who had recovered from COVID-19.

The V and J genes are TRBV7-9 and TRBJ2-3, with 9 bases that match TRBD2. CDR1 is SEHNR and CDR2 is FQNEAQ in the germline V gene (reference sequence). With V trimmed by 0 bases and J by 2 bases, 3 bases remained unmatched. The length of the CDR3 is 16 residues. CDR3 loop: CASSLALAGPTDTQYF. The CDR3 coding sequence is TGTGCCAGCAGCTTAGCCCTAGCGGGGCCCACAGATACGCAGTATTTT.

The V gene is TRBV10-3, the J gene TRBJ1-2, with 11 bases aligning to TRBD1. J gave up 6 bases and V 4 bases, and 1 base lay outside the gene matches. This CDR3 region has 13 residues. From germline, CDR1 is ENHRY and CDR2 SYGVKD. The CDR3 loop reads CAISAGQGDGYTF. In DNA form, the CDR3 reads TGTGCCATCAGTGCGGGACAGGGGGATGGCTACACCTTC.

This rearrangement joins TRBV3-1 (or the pseudogene TRBV3-2) to TRBJ1-2; 11 bases fit TRBD1. Trimming removed 2 bases from V and 0 bases from J; junction bases left unmatched: 8. CDR3 length: 18 residues. Germline V gene sequence: CDR1 LGHDT, CDR2 YNNKEL (reference sequence). The CDR3 sequence is CASSQQEDRGLPNYGYTF. CDR3 DNA: TGTGCCAGCAGCCAACAGGAGGACAGGGGGCTCCCTAACTATGGCTACACCTTC.

This clone came up a few times. The DNA for the CDR3 is TGTGCCAGCAGTTACGGGGGGAGGAACACTGAAGCTTTCTTT. This encodes CASSYGGRNTEAFF. The chain carries TRBV6-2 or TRBV6-3 and TRBJ1-1; D perhaps matches TRBD1 (5 bases). The V gene's germline CDR1 is MNHEY and CDR2 SVGEGT. The CDR3 is 14 amino acids. The germline V and J ends were trimmed by 2 bases and 1 base, with 8 bases remaining between them.

V usage is TRBV27 and J usage is TRBJ2-7; 9 bases fit TRBD1. Per germline, CDR1 MNHEY and CDR2 SMNVEV (reference sequence). CDR3 length: 15 amino acids. After removal of 0 bases from V and 8 bases from J, the junction contained 8 bases not matched to a gene. The CDR3 sequence is CASSLSNRGRMKQYF. The CDR3 bases are TGTGCCAGCAGTTTATCGAACAGGGGGCGCATGAAGCAGTACTTC.

The chain carries TRBV2 and TRBJ1-1; TRBD1 agrees at 11 bases. V lost 2 bases to trimming and J lost 0 bases; unmatched junction nucleotides: 5. The CDR3 consists of 17 residues. Germline V CDR1 and CDR2: SNHLY, FYNNEI. The CDR3 reads CASSEWDRGSMNTEAFF. CDR3 bases: TGTGCCAGCAGTGAATGGGACAGGGGGTCAATGAACACTGAAGCTTTCTTT.

This clone was detected once. The V call is TRBV30, the J call TRBJ2-7; weak D call: TRBD2 (5 bases). Germline CDR1 is GTSNPN and CDR2 is SVGIG (reference sequence). This CDR3 has 13 residues. Trimming removed 2 bases from V and 4 bases from J, with 12 bases in between. CDR3 nucleotides: TGTGCCTGGAGTCGCCCCGGGGTATACGAGCAGTACTTC. It is translated as CAWSRPGVYEQYF.

The chain combines TRBV27 with TRBJ1-2, with 8 bases that match TRBD1. Trimming cost V 4 bases and J 6 bases; bases outside gene matches: 4. The CDR3 has 13 residues. Germline CDR1 reads MNHEY; CDR2 reads SMNVEV (reference sequence). CDR3 in amino acids: CASSWTGNHGYTF. CDR3 nucleotide sequence: TGTGCCAGCAGTTGGACAGGGAATCATGGCTACACCTTC.

This chain uses TRBV11-3 with TRBJ2-5; 8 nucleotides match TRBD1. This CDR3 is 15 amino acids long. Germline assignment: CDR1 SGHNT and CDR2 YENEEA. The V and J ends lost 5 bases and 5 bases, in that order; junction bases with no gene match: 10. The CDR3 coding sequence is TGTGCCAGCAGCAAGGGGGACAGGCTCGGGGAGACCCAGTACTTC. This sequence encodes CASSKGDRLGETQYF.

The V call is TRBV7-2, the J call TRBJ2-3, with TRBD1 as a possible D gene (5 bases). The V gene lost 2 bases and the J gene lost 5 bases, with 14 bases spanning the gap. This CDR3 has 15 residues. Germline values: CDR1 SGHTA, CDR2 FQGNSA. This CDR3 reads CASSLMTARGDTQYF. CDR3 DNA sequence: TGTGCCAGCAGCTTAATGACGGCTAGGGGAGATACGCAGTATTTT.

Only one count was recorded for this clone. V and J are TRBV5-1 and TRBJ1-2; D is possibly TRBD1 (5 bases). Germline V gene sequence: CDR1 SGHRS, CDR2 YFSETQ. The CDR3 contains 14 residues. The V end was cut by 4 bases, the J end by 1 base, with 11 bases between. CDR3 nucleotides: TGCGCCAGCAGCAACCGGCAGGGTAACTATGGCTACACCTTC. Encoded protein: CASSNRQGNYGYTF.

The J gene is TRBJ1-5, the V gene TRBV2; possible D gene TRBD1, 5 bases. Per the germline V gene, CDR1 is SNHLY and CDR2 is FYNNEI. This CDR3 has 14 amino acids. Trimming took off 5 bases at V and 2 bases at J, with 10 bases between the two ends. Written as DNA, the CDR3 is TGTGCCAGCAGTTCCGACAGTGGCAATCAGCCCCAGCATTTT. Protein: CASSSDSGNQPQHF.

This chain uses TRBV3-1 (or the pseudogene TRBV3-2) with TRBJ2-5; D is unresolved. This CDR3 has 13 amino acids. Trimming took 4 bases from V and 2 from J, leaving 8 bases between them. Germline V gene sequence: CDR1 LGHDT, CDR2 YNNKEL (reference sequence). CDR3 protein: CASSLKRQETQYF. As DNA, the CDR3 is TGTGCCAGCAGCCTTAAGAGACAAGAGACCCAGTACTTC.

This clone was observed a few times. The rearrangement uses TRBV4-1 and TRBJ2-3; D is perhaps TRBD2 (5 bases). Trimming stripped 1 base from V and 3 bases from J, with 17 bases between. This CDR3 contains 17 residues. Germline CDR1 MGHRA, CDR2 YSYEKL. The CDR3 here is CASSQGPLGLQTDTQYF. Here the CDR3 DNA reads TGCGCCAGCAGCCAAGGGCCCTTAGGACTGCAAACAGATACGCAGTATTTT.

V is TRBV5-4 and J is TRBJ1-4, with D hard to call. The germline V gene has CDR1 SGHNT and CDR2 YYREEE (reference sequence). The V gene lost 1 base and the J gene lost 6 bases, with 22 bases spanning the gap. The CDR3 has 18 amino acids. The CDR3 DNA sequence: TGTGCCAGCAGCTTGATCCCGGCGCAGGTTGAAGGCGATGAAAAACTGTTTTTT. Encoded protein: CASSLIPAQVEGDEKLFF.

The chain is built from TRBV5-1 and TRBJ2-7, with D perhaps matching TRBD1 (6 bases). Per the germline V gene, CDR1 is SGHRS and CDR2 is YFSETQ. V was shortened by 4 bases and J by 6 bases, with 14 bases between the two germline ends. The CDR3 loop spans 13 amino acids. The CDR3 nucleotides are TGCGCCAGCAGCAAATACAGGGATAGCGAGCAGTACTTC. Its translation: CASSKYRDSEQYF. Using reference TRBV5-1 and TRBJ2-7 for the parts outside the CDR3, the full variable domain is KAGVTQTPRYLIKTRGQQVTLSCSPISGHRSVSWYQQTPGQGLQFLFEYFSETQRNKGNFPGRFSGRQFSNSRSEMNVSTLELGDSALYLCASSKYRDSEQYFGPGTRLTVT.

V is TRBV7-6 and J is TRBJ2-5, with D possibly being TRBD2 (6 bases). Between the trimmed V and J ends, which lost 10 bases and 2 bases, there was a span of 17 bases. Germline V gives CDR1 SGHVS, CDR2 FNYEAQ. This CDR3 is built from 14 residues. CDR3 protein: CATGVGGTQETQYF. The CDR3 DNA reads as TGTGCCACTGGTGTTGGGGGGACTCAAGAGACCCAGTACTTC.